This T cell receptor (beta chain) was captured by sequencing in a study of T cell changes during pregnancy in multiple sclerosis. Repertoires were generated with immunoSEQ multiplex PCR, while TCRdb's copy carries only in-frame clones and drops some. The repertoire has 40,000 to 60,000 clones, 75% to 95% of them found once; the top ten carry about 2.6%. Germline lookup yields CDR1 SGHDT and CDR2 YYEEEE. The junction had 8 bases not matched to a gene; V was cut back by 6 bases and J by 10 bases. There are 14 residues in the CDR3. This TCR derives from a female donor with multiple sclerosis, enrolled in a pregnancy study. V is TRBV5-6 and J is TRBJ1-6; 9 bases align to TRBD1. Sequences were derived from CD8+ T cells from peripheral blood mononuclear cells, sampled in the second trimester of pregnancy. CDR3 loop: CASMTGTGLSPLHF. The DNA of the CDR3 is TGTGCCAGCATGACCGGGACAGGGCTATCACCCCTCCACTTT.